The TCR beta chain under discussion was sequenced for a study of blood T cell repertoires in COVID-19. Study-level information: Sites in the United States, Italy and Spain provided acute and convalescent COVID-19 samples. PBMCs, B-cell-depleted T cells, or T cells provided the cDNA or gDNA that made up the material.

The length of the CDR3 is 15 residues. The germline V gene has CDR1 LGHDT and CDR2 YNNKEL (reference sequence). Trimming shortened V by 0 bases and J by 1 base, and 7 bases separated the two germline ends. Per the authors' pipeline: Reference gene primer amplification gave estimated nucleated cell counts. Clones were read by immunoSEQ multiplex PCR, and TCRdb kept only the in-frame ones, dropping some. That table supplies the V and J calls and clone size; D and trimming were determined from the DNA. The sample contains about 23,000 clones, around nine tenths of which appear only once. The V call is TRBV3-1 (or the pseudogene TRBV3-2), the J call TRBJ1-5; tentatively, D is TRBD1 (6 bases). Sequences were obtained from peripheral blood. The TCR was taken from a human donor in a cohort sampled during active COVID-19. CDR3 coding DNA: TGTGCCAGCAGCCAAGATCAGGGGAGCAATCAGCCCCAGCATTTT. Translated: CASSQDQGSNQPQHF.